The 28 T cell receptor beta chains in this list originate from one sample, sequenced in a study of shared clonotypes between healthy human individuals. Naive CD8 isolation took CD45RO-negative cells positively selected for CCR7 and excluded terminally differentiated effector memory CD45RA+ cells. Measured with immunoSEQ multiplex PCR; TCRdb has only the in-frame clones, and not every one. The profile shows about 2.1 million clones, over 85% of them singletons. The sample comprised naive CD8+ T cells from PBMCs. The receptors were sampled from a man aged 18-30 years in good health. Some clones in this sample may be carry-over from other donors' samples.

This chain uses TRBV30 with TRBJ1-5; D is unclear. The germline V gene encodes CDR1 GTSNPN and CDR2 SVGIG (reference sequence). V shed 0 bases and J shed 5 bases, with 14 bases lying between them. The CDR3 is made up of 15 amino acids. CDR3 nucleotides: TGTGCCTGGAGTGTTTGGGGTCGATCAGATCAGCCCCAGCATTTT. Its translation is CAWSVWGRSDQPQHF.

The chain joins TRBV4-2 to TRBJ2-7; TRBD1 matches 10 bases. Germline V gives CDR1 LGHNA, CDR2 YNFKEQ. The V and J ends lost 1 base and 4 bases, in that order; junction bases with no gene match: 7. The length of the CDR3 is 16 residues. CDR3 in amino acids: CASSQALGTGAYEQYF. The DNA for the CDR3 is TGTGCCAGCAGCCAAGCCCTCGGGACAGGGGCATACGAGCAGTACTTC.

The chain employs TRBV13 and TRBJ2-3; TRBD2 matches 9 bases. Per the germline V gene, CDR1 is PRHDT and CDR2 is FYEKMQ (reference sequence). J gave up 3 bases and V 3 bases, and 4 bases lay outside the gene matches. The CDR3 runs to 15 residues. In nucleotides, the CDR3 is TGTGCCAGCAGCTTGAGCGGGAGGAGAACAGATACGCAGTATTTT. It translates to CASSLSGRRTDTQYF.

This clone was detected only once. This sequence joins TRBV10-3 and TRBJ1-2, with D possibly matching TRBD1 (6 bases). The V gene's germline CDR1 is ENHRY and CDR2 SYGVKD. V lost 7 bases to trimming and J lost 4 bases, with 16 bases between them. The CDR3 sequence is 14 residues long. CDR3 region: CAITLGAAPYGYTF. CDR3 sequence (DNA): TGTGCCATCACCTTGGGGGCAGCCCCCTATGGCTACACCTTC.

The V call is TRBV9, the J call TRBJ2-7; D call uncertain. This CDR3 spans 14 amino acids. The ends were cut back, 7 bases at V and 5 bases at J, with 19 bases in the middle. The germline V gene has CDR1 SGDLS and CDR2 YYNGEE. CDR3 nucleotide sequence: TGTGCCAGCTCTGTGGATCAGACGGTCCACGAGCAGTACTTC. This sequence encodes CASSVDQTVHEQYF.

J is TRBJ1-3 and V is TRBV7-9, with D possibly matching TRBD1 (5 bases). CDR3 length equals 16 residues. Trimming shortened V by 5 bases and J by 3 bases, and 17 bases separated the two germline ends. Germline values: CDR1 SEHNR, CDR2 FQNEAQ (reference sequence). CDR3 in DNA: TGTGCCAGCAGCCCGAGGCGGGGGGAACTTGGAAACACCATATATTTT. This sequence encodes CASSPRRGELGNTIYF.

The rearrangement links TRBV7-8 to TRBJ1-1, with 7 bases matching TRBD1. V shed 7 bases and J 4 bases; nucleotides not matched to a gene: 12. There are 15 residues in the CDR3. Germline CDR1 SGHVS, CDR2 FQNEAQ. The CDR3 DNA reads TGTGCCAGCATCCCGGGACAGTTGATCAGCACTGAAGCTTTCTTT. It translates to CASIPGQLISTEAFF.

The chain has TRBV19 and TRBJ2-7; 7 nucleotides agree with TRBD1. Trimming at V came to 5 bases and at J to 5 bases, leaving 9 bases not matched to a gene. Germline assignment: CDR1 LNHDA and CDR2 SQIVND (reference sequence). CDR3 length equals 14 residues. The CDR3 is CASSQRGQDDEQYF. CDR3 coding DNA: TGTGCCAGTAGTCAAAGAGGACAGGATGACGAGCAGTACTTC.

The rearrangement joins TRBV7-9 to TRBJ2-1, with TRBD2 matching over 13 bases. In germline, CDR1 is SEHNR, CDR2 FQNEAQ (reference sequence). The CDR3 sequence is 16 residues long. V dropped 5 bases and J dropped 6; count of bases not matched to a gene: 7. The CDR3 here is CASSTRTSGSRNEQFF. CDR3 DNA: TGTGCCAGCAGCACGCGGACTAGCGGGAGTCGCAATGAGCAGTTCTTC. The variable domain in full, completed from reference TRBV7-9 and TRBJ2-1, reads DTGVSQNPRHKITKRGQNVTFRCDPISEHNRLYWYRQTLGQGPEFLTYFQNEAQLEKSRLLSDRFSAERPKGSFSTLEIQRTEQGDSAMYLCASSTRTSGSRNEQFFGPGTRLTVL.

The V gene is TRBV28, the J gene TRBJ2-7; 9 nucleotides align to TRBD1. The CDR3 sequence is 14 residues long. Per the germline V gene, CDR1 is MDHEN and CDR2 is SYDVKM. The V and J ends lost 5 bases and 5 bases, in that order; junction bases with no gene match: 7. CDR3 in DNA: TGTGCCAGCAGTCCGACCAGGACAGGGGACGAGCAGTACTTC. Residues: CASSPTRTGDEQYF.

To note about this clone: The junction departs from the called germline gene at one end, perhaps through a read error. V and J are TRBV11-2 and TRBJ1-1, with D tentatively TRBD1 (6 bases). Germline V gives CDR1 SGHAT, CDR2 FQNNGV. The CDR3 contains 14 residues. The CDR3 bases are TGCGCCAGCAGCCACCTAGAGGGGGACACTGAAGCTTTCTTT. It specifies CASSHLEGDTEAFF.

A single count supports this clone. The J gene is TRBJ2-7, the V gene TRBV19, with 7 nucleotides matching TRBD2. The CDR3 runs to 13 residues. Germline assignment: CDR1 LNHDA and CDR2 SQIVND (reference sequence). Unmatched junction bases numbered 8, after V lost 10 bases and J lost 2 bases. CDR3 sequence: CATGVGGAYEQYF. In DNA, the CDR3 is TGTGCCACTGGAGTGGGAGGGGCCTACGAGCAGTACTTC.

V gene TRBV7-9 combines with J gene TRBJ1-2; 8 bases agree with TRBD1. Trimming removed 5 bases from V and 0 bases from J; junction bases left unmatched: 8. Germline V gene data show CDR1 as SEHNR and CDR2 as FQNEAQ (reference sequence). The CDR3 has 16 amino acids. The CDR3 spells CASSPRPTGANYGYTF. In DNA form, the CDR3 reads TGTGCCAGCAGCCCAAGACCGACAGGGGCTAACTATGGCTACACCTTC.

This chain links TRBV29-1 with TRBJ2-5; a weak D match, TRBD1 (6 bases). Trimming cost V 0 bases and J 4 bases, with 6 bases left between them. The germline gives CDR1 SQVTM, CDR2 ANQGSEA. The CDR3 spans 12 residues. CDR3 protein: CSVEEGAETQYF. DNA of the CDR3: TGCAGCGTTGAAGAGGGGGCAGAGACCCAGTACTTC.

The table lists this clone with a count of one. V gene TRBV9 combines with J gene TRBJ2-7; D is unresolved. CDR1 SGDLS and CDR2 YYNGEE come from the germline V gene. The germline V and J ends were trimmed by 2 bases and 4 bases, with 10 bases remaining between them. CDR3 length: 13 amino acids. The CDR3 DNA is TGTGCCAGCAGCGTGCGGACCTTATACGAGCAGTACTTC. This sequence encodes CASSVRTLYEQYF.

The J gene is TRBJ2-4, the V gene TRBV4-2, with 10 bases identical to TRBD2. The V segment lost 1 base and the J segment 3 bases; nucleotides outside the gene matches: 6. Germline CDR1 LGHNA, CDR2 YNFKEQ. The CDR3 is 17 amino acids. The CDR3 spells CASSQGLAGVDKNIQYF. CDR3 sequence (DNA): TGTGCCAGCAGCCAAGGGCTAGCGGGAGTGGACAAAAACATTCAGTACTTC.

The chain employs TRBV27 and TRBJ2-7, with 9 bases identical to TRBD1. The CDR3 is 15 residues long. The ends lost 5 bases at V and 0 bases at J; junction bases unmatched: 5. Germline CDR1 is MNHEY and CDR2 is SMNVEV (reference sequence). In DNA, the CDR3 is TGTGCCAGCAGTCCACGACAGGGGGACTCCTACGAGCAGTACTTC. Protein sequence: CASSPRQGDSYEQYF.

Details on this clone: Other DNA sequences in the sample encode the same CDR3. This chain connects TRBV7-6 to TRBJ2-7; D perhaps matches TRBD1 (7 bases). Germline assignment: CDR1 SGHVS and CDR2 FNYEAQ. With 1 base removed from V and 6 bases from J, the gap between germline ends came to 10 bases. The CDR3 sequence is 13 residues long. The DNA of the CDR3 is TGTGCCAGCAGCTTAGGACAGGGAGGCGAGCAGTACTTC. Translation: CASSLGQGGEQYF.

This chain joins TRBV27 and TRBJ2-7; no definite D call. Trimming removed 3 bases from V and 3 bases from J, with 18 bases in between. CDR1 is MNHEY, CDR2 SMNVEV, per germline (reference sequence). The CDR3 consists of 16 residues. CDR3 DNA sequence: TGTGCCAGCAGTTTTTCCGTGGGCGAGGAGAACTACGAGCAGTACTTC. Translation gives CASSFSVGEENYEQYF.

The chain is built from TRBV6-1 and TRBJ2-7, with a weak D call TRBD2 (5 bases). Germline V lookup: CDR1 MNHNS, CDR2 SASEGT. V was cut by 5 bases and J by 2 bases, with 13 bases left in between. The CDR3 spans 14 residues. In nucleotides, the CDR3 is TGTGCCAGCAGTCTTTGGACTGTCCCCTACGAGCAGTACTTC. Its protein is CASSLWTVPYEQYF.

This chain joins TRBV25-1 and TRBJ2-7; no clear D. The germline gives CDR1 MGHDK, CDR2 SYGVNS. This CDR3 spans 15 amino acids. The V gene lost 1 base and the J gene lost 3 bases, with 13 bases spanning the gap. The DNA of the CDR3 is TGTGCCAGCAGTGAATGGATACAAGGAAGCTACGAGCAGTACTTC. Protein sequence: CASSEWIQGSYEQYF.

The J gene is TRBJ2-1, the V gene TRBV6-4, with D tentatively TRBD2 (6 bases). Trimming pared 3 bases from V and 4 bases from J, leaving 13 bases between. Germline CDR1 is MRHNA and CDR2 is SNTAGT. The CDR3 consists of 15 residues. The CDR3 protein is CASSEGGNSYNEQFF. The DNA of the CDR3 is TGTGCCAGCAGTGAGGGCGGGAATAGTTACAATGAGCAGTTCTTC.

The chain couples TRBV27 to TRBJ2-1; D may be TRBD2 (7 bases). Germline loops: CDR1 MNHEY, CDR2 SMNVEV (reference sequence). The V gene lost 2 bases and the J gene lost 7 bases, with 15 bases spanning the gap. The CDR3 runs 15 residues. The CDR3 nucleotides are TGTGCCAGCAGTTTAGACGGGGGGCGAGGGAATGAGCAGTTCTTC. This translates into CASSLDGGRGNEQFF.

This chain connects TRBV6-5 to TRBJ2-5; D is unclear. This CDR3 region has 14 residues. Deletions cut 2 bases from V and 0 bases from J, with 7 bases between. Germline values: CDR1 MNHEY, CDR2 SVGAGI. DNA of the CDR3: TGTGCCAGCAGTTACGCCGGAAACCAAGAGACCCAGTACTTC. Encoded protein: CASSYAGNQETQYF.

The rearrangement joins TRBV19 to TRBJ2-2; 7 bases are a match to TRBD2. The CDR3 length is 17 residues. Per the germline V gene, CDR1 is LNHDA and CDR2 is SQIVND (reference sequence). V gave up 1 base and J gave up 3 bases; unmatched junction bases: 8. CDR3 DNA: TGTGCCAGTAGTATAGGCCAGCGGGAACGGTACACCGGGGAGCTGTTTTTT. Its protein is CASSIGQRERYTGELFF.

CDR3 sequence (DNA): TGTGCCAGCAGCGCGCGGCGAACGAACACTGAAGCTTTCTTT. It is translated as CASSARRTNTEAFF. The gene calls are TRBV7-6 and TRBJ1-1; D gene unclear. V was trimmed by 5 bases and J by 1 base, leaving 11 bases between them. The germline V gene encodes CDR1 SGHVS and CDR2 FNYEAQ. The CDR3 extends over 14 amino acids. Combining the CDR3 with reference TRBV7-6 and TRBJ1-1 gives the whole variable domain GAGVSQSPRYKVTKRGQDVALRCDPISGHVSLYWYRQALGQGPEFLTYFNYEAQQDKSGLPNDRFSAERPEGSISTLTIQRTEQRDSAMYRCASSARRTNTEAFFGQGTRLTVV.

Concerning this clone itself: Other DNA sequences from this sample encode an identical CDR3 as well. The chain couples TRBV7-6 to TRBJ2-7, with D possibly being TRBD2 (6 bases). The CDR3 sequence is 15 residues long. V was cut by 0 bases and J by 0 bases, with 9 bases left in between. The germline CDR1 and CDR2 sequences are SGHVS and FNYEAQ. In DNA, the CDR3 is TGTGCCAGCAGCTTAGCGCGGGGAAGCTCCTACGAGCAGTACTTC. Translating gives CASSLARGSSYEQYF.

This rearrangement joins TRBV5-1 to TRBJ2-7; TRBD1 aligns across 9 bases. Germline V gene sequence: CDR1 SGHRS, CDR2 YFSETQ. V lost 4 bases, J lost 5 bases, and 13 bases stayed unmatched. The CDR3 length is 16 residues. For the CDR3, the DNA is TGCGCCAGCAGCCTTACAACCGGGACAGGGTTCCACGAGCAGTACTTC. It encodes CASSLTTGTGFHEQYF.